A single sample is the source of the 32 T cell receptor beta chains below, sequenced in a study of cytomegalovirus exposure and HLA in healthy donors. The PCR had 60 Vbeta and 13 Jbeta primers. Libraries were prepared by immunoSEQ multiplex PCR; TCRdb keeps only in-frame clonotypes and omits some of them. The sample includes 150,000 or so clones, around four fifths seen only once; the top ten take roughly 1.9%. Sequencing was done on a sample of PBMCs. These TCRs come from a female donor in good health and CMV-seronegative.

The chain combines TRBV30 with TRBJ1-6, with 8 bases identical to TRBD1. In germline, CDR1 is GTSNPN, CDR2 SVGIG (reference sequence). The CDR3 runs 15 residues. The V gene end was trimmed by 1 base and the J gene end by 7 bases; junction bases not matched to a gene: 6. The CDR3 loop reads CAWSGRTGMNSPLHF. The DNA of the CDR3 is TGTGCCTGGAGTGGCCGGACAGGGATGAATTCACCCCTCCACTTT.

The V gene is TRBV6-5, the J gene TRBJ2-5; a weak D match, TRBD2 (5 bases). The V end was cut by 5 bases, the J end by 5 bases, with 12 bases between. The CDR3 runs 13 residues. Per germline, CDR1 MNHEY and CDR2 SVGAGI. CDR3: CASSTPGGETQYF. As DNA, the CDR3 is TGTGCCAGCAGTACCCCGGGCGGGGAGACCCAGTACTTC.

The chain recombines TRBV7-9 with TRBJ1-2; 8 bases map to TRBD1. This CDR3 has 14 residues. Germline V gives CDR1 SEHNR, CDR2 FQNEAQ (reference sequence). Trimming removed 5 bases from V and 4 bases from J; junction bases left unmatched: 6. The CDR3 is CASSAGGFSYGYTF. CDR3 DNA: TGTGCCAGCAGCGCAGGGGGCTTTAGCTATGGCTACACCTTC.

Concerning this clone itself: At the DNA level, this CDR3 is encoded by other sequences in the same sample as well. The genes are TRBV9 and TRBJ2-2; 14 bases map to TRBD2. The CDR3 length is 18 residues. V lost 3 bases to trimming and J lost 4 bases; unmatched junction nucleotides: 8. Germline loops: CDR1 SGDLS, CDR2 YYNGEE. The CDR3 region is CASSAETGLAGGTGELFF. CDR3 sequence (DNA): TGTGCCAGCAGCGCAGAGACCGGACTAGCGGGGGGCACCGGGGAGCTGTTTTTT.

The chain joins TRBV4-1 to TRBJ1-6; 7 bases are shared with TRBD1. V was clipped by 0 bases and J by 5 bases; unmatched bases: 10. The CDR3 has 18 amino acids. CDR1 MGHRA and CDR2 YSYEKL come from the germline V gene. In DNA, the CDR3 is TGCGCCAGCAGCCAAGATAGAAGGGGGCGTTTAGATAATTCACCCCTCCACTTT. It yields the protein CASSQDRRGRLDNSPLHF.

CDR3 protein: CASSTFRYSYEQYF. Here the CDR3 DNA reads TGTGCCAGCAGCACCTTCAGGTACTCCTACGAGCAGTACTTC. The chain couples TRBV7-9 to TRBJ2-7; unclear D gene. Between the trimmed V and J ends, which lost 5 bases and 0 bases, there was a span of 11 bases. The CDR3 extends over 14 amino acids. Germline loops: CDR1 SEHNR, CDR2 FQNEAQ (reference sequence).

Concerning this clone: Other DNA sequences in the same sample also yield this CDR3. DNA of the CDR3: TGTGCCAGCAGCTTGGGACTAAGCACAGATACGCAGTATTTT. Protein product: CASSLGLSTDTQYF. This chain links TRBV5-6 with TRBJ2-3, with D tentatively TRBD2 (5 bases). This CDR3 contains 14 residues. Trimming removed 0 bases at V and 0 bases at J, with 5 bases between. CDR1 is SGHDT and CDR2 is YYEEEE in the germline V gene.

Concerning this clone: This sample includes further DNA sequences coding for the same CDR3. The rearrangement links TRBV5-1 to TRBJ2-5, with D possibly being TRBD2 (5 bases). Trimming shortened V by 1 base and J by 1 base, and 8 bases separated the two germline ends. The V gene's germline CDR1 is SGHRS and CDR2 YFSETQ. The CDR3 has 14 amino acids. CDR3 in DNA: TGCGCCAGCAGCTTGCGAGGGTTCCAAGAGACCCAGTACTTC. It is translated as CASSLRGFQETQYF. The whole variable domain, remainder taken from reference TRBV5-1 and TRBJ2-5, is KAGVTQTPRYLIKTRGQQVTLSCSPISGHRSVSWYQQTPGQGLQFLFEYFSETQRNKGNFPGRFSGRQFSNSRSEMNVSTLELGDSALYLCASSLRGFQETQYFGPGTRLLVL.

The chain carries TRBV19 and TRBJ2-7; D perhaps matches TRBD1 (5 bases). Germline CDR1 reads LNHDA; CDR2 reads SQIVND (reference sequence). V gave up 5 bases and J gave up 0 bases, with 14 bases separating them. The length of the CDR3 is 15 residues. Here the CDR3 reads CASSLGPASSYEQYF. The CDR3 DNA reads TGTGCCAGTAGTCTGGGGCCAGCCAGCTCCTACGAGCAGTACTTC. The full variable domain, rest sourced from reference TRBV19 and TRBJ2-7, is DGGITQSPKYLFRKEGQNVTLSCEQNLNHDAMYWYRQDPGQGLRLIYYSQIVNDFQKGDIAEGYSVSREKKESFPLTVTSAQKNPTAFYLCASSLGPASSYEQYFGPGTRLTVT.

V and J are TRBV9 and TRBJ2-3, with a tentative D call TRBD2 (6 bases). V was clipped by 0 bases and J by 2 bases, with 10 bases between them. The CDR3 extends over 15 amino acids. Germline lookup yields CDR1 SGDLS and CDR2 YYNGEE. The CDR3 sequence: CASSVEAGITDTQYF. CDR3 nucleotides: TGTGCCAGCAGCGTAGAGGCGGGGATCACAGATACGCAGTATTTT.

With regard to this clone: Other DNA sequences in this specimen translate into the identical CDR3. The chain employs TRBV25-1 and TRBJ2-3; 7 bases agree with TRBD2. Germline trimming cut 5 bases from V and 0 bases from J; bases unmatched to any gene: 5. Germline V gene lookup returns CDR1 MGHDK and CDR2 SYGVNS. The length of the CDR3 is 15 residues. The CDR3 region has the DNA TGTGCCAGCAGTCCCAGGCGGGGGAGCACAGATACGCAGTATTTT. Protein: CASSPRRGSTDTQYF.

V and J are TRBV5-8 and TRBJ1-2; 7 nucleotides line up with TRBD1. The CDR3 consists of 14 residues. Germline V lookup: CDR1 SGHTS, CDR2 YDEGEE. With V trimmed by 2 bases and J by 5 bases, 6 bases remained unmatched. The CDR3 DNA reads as TGTGCCAGCAGCTTCCCGGACAGGAGTTATGGCTACACCTTC. Protein sequence: CASSFPDRSYGYTF.

The chain links TRBV5-1 to TRBJ2-1; D gene uncertain. The ends were cut back, 0 bases at V and 7 bases at J, with 17 bases in the middle. The germline V gene has CDR1 SGHRS and CDR2 YFSETQ. This CDR3 spans 16 amino acids. DNA of the CDR3: TGCGCCAGCAGCTTGGCCGGCGACCCCTTGAGGAATGAGCAGTTCTTC. Translated: CASSLAGDPLRNEQFF.

The CDR3 DNA reads as TGCGCCAGCAGCTTGCAGGGCGGGGGCAATCAGCCCCAGCATTTT. Protein product: CASSLQGGGNQPQHF. This rearrangement joins TRBV5-1 to TRBJ1-5; tentative D call: TRBD1 (5 bases). The germline gives CDR1 SGHRS, CDR2 YFSETQ. Trimming left V 1 base short and J 2 bases short, with 10 bases between. CDR3 length: 15 amino acids.

A single count supports this clone. J is TRBJ1-1 and V is TRBV19; D is unclear. Trimming took 6 bases from V and 0 from J, leaving 20 bases between them. The CDR3 runs 17 residues. Germline loops: CDR1 LNHDA, CDR2 SQIVND (reference sequence). This chain's CDR3 is CASSLDVEGTVNTEAFF. The CDR3 nucleotides are TGTGCCAGTAGCTTAGATGTGGAGGGAACGGTGAACACTGAAGCTTTCTTT.

This clone has a handful of counts. The sample holds other DNA sequences that translate to the same CDR3. J is TRBJ2-7 and V is TRBV19; D uncertain. This CDR3 region has 14 residues. Germline V CDR1 and CDR2: LNHDA, SQIVND (reference sequence). The V end was cut by 1 base, the J end by 0 bases, with 7 bases between. CDR3 sequence (DNA): TGTGCCAGTAGTATAGGTCAGGACTCCTACGAGCAGTACTTC. This codes for CASSIGQDSYEQYF.

The chain is built from TRBV11-2 and TRBJ2-7; 10 nucleotides agree with TRBD1. Germline-derived CDR1 and CDR2 are SGHAT and FQNNGV. The CDR3 runs 14 residues. V was pared by 6 bases and J by 7 bases, with 9 bases of the junction left unmatched. The DNA for the CDR3 is TGTGCCAGCAGATCCGGGACAGGGGCTGTAGAGCAGTACTTC. Amino acids: CASRSGTGAVEQYF.

The chain combines TRBV5-1 with TRBJ1-1, with a tentative D call TRBD1 (6 bases). This CDR3 comprises 13 residues. Per the germline V gene, CDR1 is SGHRS and CDR2 is YFSETQ. V gave up 2 bases and J gave up 4 bases, with 9 bases separating them. CDR3 sequence: CASSFLGATEAFF. CDR3 DNA: TGCGCCAGCAGCTTCTTGGGGGCCACTGAAGCTTTCTTT. Using reference TRBV5-1 and TRBJ1-1 for the parts outside the CDR3, the full variable domain is KAGVTQTPRYLIKTRGQQVTLSCSPISGHRSVSWYQQTPGQGLQFLFEYFSETQRNKGNFPGRFSGRQFSNSRSEMNVSTLELGDSALYLCASSFLGATEAFFGQGTRLTVV.

The chain employs TRBV2 and TRBJ2-3; weak D call: TRBD1 (6 bases). The germline V gene encodes CDR1 SNHLY and CDR2 FYNNEI. The CDR3 has 14 amino acids. Trimming removed 4 bases from V and 0 bases from J, with 8 bases in between. The CDR3 is CASSADRSTDTQYF. In nucleotides, the CDR3 is TGTGCCAGCAGTGCCGACAGGAGCACAGATACGCAGTATTTT.

V is TRBV27 and J is TRBJ2-7; 7 bases map to TRBD1. Germline CDR1 is MNHEY and CDR2 is SMNVEV (reference sequence). CDR3 size: 16 residues. With V trimmed by 0 bases and J by 2 bases, 7 bases remained unmatched. CDR3 loop: CASSLSQGEYAYEQYF. The CDR3 nucleotides are TGTGCCAGCAGTTTATCGCAGGGGGAGTACGCCTACGAGCAGTACTTC.

This chain links TRBV19 with TRBJ2-7; D may be TRBD2 (6 bases). CDR3 length: 14 amino acids. Germline lookup yields CDR1 LNHDA and CDR2 SQIVND (reference sequence). Trimming left V 10 bases short and J 0 bases short, with 16 bases between. This chain's CDR3 is CATRPGRSSYEQYF. CDR3 coding DNA: TGTGCCACCCGACCGGGGAGGAGCTCCTACGAGCAGTACTTC.

A note on this clone: The identical CDR3 is also encoded by other nucleotide sequences in the sample. The J gene is TRBJ2-5, the V gene TRBV30, with D perhaps TRBD2 (6 bases). CDR1 GTSNPN and CDR2 SVGIG come from the germline V gene (reference sequence). V was shortened by 2 bases and J by 3 bases, with 13 bases between the two germline ends. The CDR3 runs 14 residues. DNA of the CDR3: TGTGCCTGGAGTCCCAGAGGAGGGGAAGAGACCCAGTACTTC. Translation gives CAWSPRGGEETQYF.

V gene TRBV30 combines with J gene TRBJ2-7, with D possibly matching TRBD2 (5 bases). Germline V gene sequence: CDR1 GTSNPN, CDR2 SVGIG (reference sequence). V lost 0 bases, J lost 8 bases, and 8 bases lay in between. This CDR3 spans 11 amino acids. CDR3 protein: CAWSVLGKQYF. In nucleotides, the CDR3 is TGTGCCTGGAGTGTACTAGGGAAGCAGTACTTC.

This clone showed up just a few times. This sequence joins TRBV5-4 and TRBJ1-1, with 10 bases fitting TRBD1. Germline trimming cut 3 bases from V and 1 base from J; bases unmatched to any gene: 6. The CDR3 sequence is 16 residues long. Germline V lookup: CDR1 SGHNT, CDR2 YYREEE (reference sequence). The CDR3 here is CASSSGQGRGNTEAFF. CDR3 DNA: TGTGCCAGCAGCTCGGGACAGGGGCGGGGGAACACTGAAGCTTTCTTT.

This chain uses TRBV5-8 with TRBJ1-3, with a possible D match to TRBD1 (6 bases). This CDR3 has 14 residues. Trimming cost V 5 bases and J 4 bases, with 13 bases left between them. Looked up from germline, CDR1 is SGHTS and CDR2 is YDEGEE. Written as DNA, the CDR3 is TGTGCCAGCAGAGAACAGGGTGCCGGAAACACCATATATTTT. It encodes CASREQGAGNTIYF.

J is TRBJ2-5 and V is TRBV6-5, with D possibly matching TRBD2 (5 bases). Germline loops: CDR1 MNHEY, CDR2 SVGAGI. Trimming removed 0 bases from V and 3 bases from J, with 14 bases in between. CDR3 size: 16 residues. DNA for the CDR3: TGTGCCAGCAGTTACTCTGGTAGAGGGAGAGAAGAGACCCAGTACTTC. Amino acids: CASSYSGRGREETQYF.

The chain couples TRBV10-1 to TRBJ2-3; D might be TRBD2 (7 bases). From germline, CDR1 is WNHNN and CDR2 SYGVQD (reference sequence). The CDR3 consists of 16 residues. Deletions cut 4 bases from V and 0 bases from J, with 14 bases between. The CDR3: CASSAIGGLSTDTQYF. The CDR3 bases are TGCGCCAGCAGTGCCATCGGGGGGCTAAGCACAGATACGCAGTATTTT.

V gene TRBV7-9 combines with J gene TRBJ1-2, with 9 bases that match TRBD1. V lost 5 bases and J lost 2; bases outside the gene matches: 6. Germline CDR1 reads SEHNR; CDR2 reads FQNEAQ (reference sequence). The CDR3 has 15 amino acids. The CDR3 DNA follows: TGTGCCAGCAGCGGATGGGACAGGGACAACTATGGCTACACCTTC. This translates into CASSGWDRDNYGYTF. Full variable domain (outside the CDR3, taken from reference TRBV7-9 and TRBJ1-2): DTGVSQNPRHKITKRGQNVTFRCDPISEHNRLYWYRQTLGQGPEFLTYFQNEAQLEKSRLLSDRFSAERPKGSFSTLEIQRTEQGDSAMYLCASSGWDRDNYGYTFGSGTRLTVV.

V gene TRBV2 combines with J gene TRBJ2-5; 9 bases match TRBD2. Germline trimming cut 2 bases from V and 4 bases from J; bases unmatched to any gene: 8. Germline V gene sequence: CDR1 SNHLY, CDR2 FYNNEI. This CDR3 region has 16 residues. This CDR3 is CASSERVAGVVETQYF. In nucleotides, the CDR3 is TGTGCCAGCAGTGAAAGAGTAGCGGGAGTGGTAGAGACCCAGTACTTC. Variable domain in full (rest from reference TRBV2 and TRBJ2-5): EPEVTQTPSHQVTQMGQEVILRCVPISNHLYFYWYRQILGQKVEFLVSFYNNEISEKSEIFDDQFSVERPDGSNFTLKIRSTKLEDSAMYFCASSERVAGVVETQYFGPGTRLLVL.

The chain has TRBV9 and TRBJ1-1; a possible D gene is TRBD1 (5 bases). Germline CDR1 SGDLS, CDR2 YYNGEE. V lost 3 bases, J lost 2 bases, and 20 bases lay in between. The CDR3 runs to 17 residues. The CDR3 protein is CASSAGTPLGGNTEAFF. The CDR3 coding sequence is TGTGCCAGCAGCGCTGGGACTCCCCTGGGGGGAAACACTGAAGCTTTCTTT.

The chain joins TRBV7-2 to TRBJ1-4; no clear D. The germline V and J ends were trimmed by 2 bases and 8 bases, with 12 bases remaining between them. The CDR3 extends over 14 amino acids. The germline V gene encodes CDR1 SGHTA and CDR2 FQGNSA. The CDR3 sequence is CASSLWGGEEKLFF. The CDR3 bases are TGTGCCAGCAGCTTATGGGGAGGCGAGGAAAAACTGTTTTTT.

This clone was recorded only once. J is TRBJ1-1 and V is TRBV7-9; 9 bases agree with TRBD1. This CDR3 is built from 15 residues. After removal of 2 bases from V and 5 bases from J, the junction contained 6 bases not matched to a gene. Germline-derived CDR1 and CDR2 are SEHNR and FQNEAQ (reference sequence). In nucleotides, the CDR3 is TGTGCCAGCAGCTTAAATGGACAGGGGATAACTGAAGCTTTCTTT. Amino acids: CASSLNGQGITEAFF.